This T cell receptor (beta chain) was obtained from a study of blood T cell repertoires in COVID-19. Across the whole study: Acute and convalescent COVID-19 specimens originated in the United States, Italy and Spain.

As processed by the authors: Estimation of nucleated cell counts relied on the amplification of reference gene primers. Generated by immunoSEQ multiplex PCR, the TCRdb table keeps only in-frame clones and is missing some. V and J calls and clone size are those listed in that table; D and trimming were worked out from the DNA. The table has more than 100,000 clones, more than 70% seen once; the top ten hold around 13%. V shed 4 bases and J 4 bases; nucleotides not matched to a gene: 3. The V gene's germline CDR1 is SQVTM and CDR2 ANQGSEA. The CDR3 spans 13 residues. The TCR was taken from a woman in her 30s who had recovered from COVID-19. J is TRBJ1-5 and V is TRBV29-1; 8 bases map to TRBD1. The specimen was peripheral blood. DNA for the CDR3: TGCAGCGTTGGGACAGGGACTAATCAGCCCCAGCATTTT. Amino acid sequence: CSVGTGTNQPQHF. Full variable domain (remainder filled in from reference TRBV29-1 and TRBJ1-5): SAVISQKPSRDICQRGTSLTIQCQVDSQVTMMFWYRQQPGQSLTLIATANQGSEATYESGFVIDKFPISRPNLTFSTLTVSNMSPEDSSIYLCSVGTGTNQPQHFGDGTRLSIL.